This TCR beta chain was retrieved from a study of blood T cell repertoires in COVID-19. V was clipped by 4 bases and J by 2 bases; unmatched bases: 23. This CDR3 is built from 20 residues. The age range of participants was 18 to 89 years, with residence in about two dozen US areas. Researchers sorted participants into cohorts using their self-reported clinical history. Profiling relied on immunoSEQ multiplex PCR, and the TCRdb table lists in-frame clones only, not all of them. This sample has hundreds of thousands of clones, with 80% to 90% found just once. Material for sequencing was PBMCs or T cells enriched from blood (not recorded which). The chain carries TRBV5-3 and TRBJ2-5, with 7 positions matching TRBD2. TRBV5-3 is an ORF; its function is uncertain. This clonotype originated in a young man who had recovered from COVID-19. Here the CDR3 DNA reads TGTGCCAGAAGCGAACATCGACGGCAAGGAGGGGACTACCCTCAAGAGACCCAGTACTTC. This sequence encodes CARSEHRRQGGDYPQETQYF.